This TCR beta chain was identified in a study of T cell responses to AZD1222 COVID-19 vaccine. Overall study findings and caveats: Unmutated regions of variants are reportedly targeted by nearly half of spike-specific TCRs. Clonal diversity may have been underestimated, and the donors were mostly white British, with more females than males. Researchers took repertoire samples only after the peak T cell response had come. Just a handful of AZD1222 recipients tested seropositive at baseline.

The CDR3 is 15 amino acids. With 0 bases removed from V and 1 base from J, the gap between germline ends came to 7 bases. The germline CDR1 and CDR2 sequences are MNHEY and SVGAGI. Here immunoSEQ multiplex PCR was the method, and the copy in TCRdb shows in-frame clones only, minus some. This sample has 150,000 or so clones; 93% occur once, and the top ten carry over 0.85%. This clone was picked up a small number of times. Antigen unknown. This sample includes further DNA sequences coding for the same CDR3. This clonotype was sampled from an adult in good health. The sample here was peripheral blood, taken on day 0 of MenACWY control vaccination. This rearrangement joins TRBV6-5 to TRBJ1-5; D call uncertain. The CDR3 DNA is TGTGCCAGCAGTTACTCAGGAGGGAGCAATCAGCCCCAGCATTTT. The encoded protein is CASSYSGGSNQPQHF.